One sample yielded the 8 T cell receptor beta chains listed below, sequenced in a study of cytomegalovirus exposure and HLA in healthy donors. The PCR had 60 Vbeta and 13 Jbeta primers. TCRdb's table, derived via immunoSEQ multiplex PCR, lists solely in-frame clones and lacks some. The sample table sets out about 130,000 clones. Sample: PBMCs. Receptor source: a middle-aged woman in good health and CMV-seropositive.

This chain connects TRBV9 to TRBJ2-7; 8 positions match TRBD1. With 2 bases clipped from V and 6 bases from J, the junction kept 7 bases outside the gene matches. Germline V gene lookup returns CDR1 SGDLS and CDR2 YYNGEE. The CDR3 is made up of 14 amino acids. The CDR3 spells CASSVETGAGEQYF. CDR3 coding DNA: TGTGCCAGCAGCGTCGAGACAGGGGCGGGCGAGCAGTACTTC.

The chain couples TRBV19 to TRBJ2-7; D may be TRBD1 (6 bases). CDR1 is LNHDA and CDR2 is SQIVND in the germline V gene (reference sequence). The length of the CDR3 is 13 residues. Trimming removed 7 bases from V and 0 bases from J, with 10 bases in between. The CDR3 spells CASTSGDSYEQYF. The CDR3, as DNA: TGTGCCAGTACTTCAGGGGACTCCTACGAGCAGTACTTC.

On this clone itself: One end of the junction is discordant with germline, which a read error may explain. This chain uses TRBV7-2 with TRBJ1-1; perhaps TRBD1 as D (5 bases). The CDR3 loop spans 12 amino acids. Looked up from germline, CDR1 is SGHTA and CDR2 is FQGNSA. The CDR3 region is CASSLAAGGARF. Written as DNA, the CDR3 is TGTGCCAGCAGCTTAGCCGCCGGAGGGGCTAGGTTT.

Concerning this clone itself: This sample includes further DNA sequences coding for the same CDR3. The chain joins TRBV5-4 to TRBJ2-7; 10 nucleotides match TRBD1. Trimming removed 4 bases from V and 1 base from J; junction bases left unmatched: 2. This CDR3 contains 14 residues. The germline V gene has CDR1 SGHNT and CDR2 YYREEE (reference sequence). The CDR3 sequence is CASSRDRGSYEQYF. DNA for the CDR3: TGTGCCAGCAGCCGGGACAGGGGTTCCTACGAGCAGTACTTC.

The CDR3 is CASSLGAGFYTDTQYF. The CDR3 region has the DNA TGTGCCAGCAGCTTAGGGGCGGGATTTTACACAGATACGCAGTATTTT. The chain couples TRBV7-6 to TRBJ2-3; D is possibly TRBD2 (6 bases). This CDR3 has 16 residues. The germline gives CDR1 SGHVS, CDR2 FNYEAQ. V lost 1 base and J lost 2, with 13 bases in between.

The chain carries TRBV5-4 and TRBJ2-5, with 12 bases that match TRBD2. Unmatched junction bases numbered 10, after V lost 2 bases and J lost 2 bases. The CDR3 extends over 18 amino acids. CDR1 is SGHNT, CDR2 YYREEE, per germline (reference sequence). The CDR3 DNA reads TGTGCCAGCAGCTTACAACTCCTAACTAGCGGGGGGCAAGAGACCCAGTACTTC. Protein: CASSLQLLTSGGQETQYF.

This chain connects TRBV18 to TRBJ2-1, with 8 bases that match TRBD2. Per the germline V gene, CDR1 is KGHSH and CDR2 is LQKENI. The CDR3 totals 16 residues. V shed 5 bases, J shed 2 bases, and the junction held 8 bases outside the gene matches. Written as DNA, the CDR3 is TGTGCCAGCTCATCAACCGGGACTAGGCCCTACAATGAGCAGTTCTTC. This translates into CASSSTGTRPYNEQFF.

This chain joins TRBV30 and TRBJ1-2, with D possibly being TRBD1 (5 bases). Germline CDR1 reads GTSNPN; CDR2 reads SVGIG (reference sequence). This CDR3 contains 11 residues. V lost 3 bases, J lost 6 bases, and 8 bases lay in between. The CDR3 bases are TGTGCCTGGAGCGGGACTCATGGCTACACCTTC. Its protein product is CAWSGTHGYTF.